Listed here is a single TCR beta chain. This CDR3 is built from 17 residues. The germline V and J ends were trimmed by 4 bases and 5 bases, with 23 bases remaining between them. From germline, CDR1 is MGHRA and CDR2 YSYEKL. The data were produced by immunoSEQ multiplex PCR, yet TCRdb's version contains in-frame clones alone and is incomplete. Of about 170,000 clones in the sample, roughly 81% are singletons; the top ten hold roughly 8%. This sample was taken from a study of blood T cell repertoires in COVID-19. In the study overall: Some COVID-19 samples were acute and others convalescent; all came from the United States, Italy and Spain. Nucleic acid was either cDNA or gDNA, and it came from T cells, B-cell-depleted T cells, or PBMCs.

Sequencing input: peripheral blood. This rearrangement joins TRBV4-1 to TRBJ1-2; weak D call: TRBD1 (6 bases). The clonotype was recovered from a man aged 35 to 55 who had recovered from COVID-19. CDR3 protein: CASSPGGWGGESYGYTF. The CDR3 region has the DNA TGCGCCAGCAGCCCAGGTGGATGGGGGGGCGAGAGTTATGGCTACACCTTC.